This TCR beta chain was captured by sequencing in a study of memory B cells and T cells in multiple sclerosis. The germline V and J ends were trimmed by 3 bases and 3 bases, with 11 bases remaining between them. The CDR3 runs to 14 residues. Germline values: CDR1 SGHRS, CDR2 YFSETQ. CFSE-dim autoproliferating and CFSE-high non-proliferating T cells from unstimulated culture were sequenced separately. Replicate wells were pooled after 7 days of stimulus-free culture of more than 45 million CFSE-labeled PBMCs. On this clone: What it binds is unknown.

The method was immunoSEQ multiplex PCR; TCRdb's version includes in-frame clones alone and lacks a portion of them. The profile shows some 48,000 clones, about four fifths of them singletons. This TCR derives from a human donor with multiple sclerosis. The chain has TRBV5-1 and TRBJ2-3; D is perhaps TRBD2 (6 bases). The material sequenced was PBMCs from blood kept in culture. CDR3 sequence (DNA): TGCGCCAGCAGCTGGGGGGAGGAGACAGATACGCAGTATTTT. It yields the protein CASSWGEETDTQYF.